This T cell receptor beta chain was sequenced for a study of T cells in Graves' hyperthyroidism and ophthalmopathy. Study findings and constraints: Ophthalmopathy got predicted by the model a median roughly 6.4 months before its onset. Within blood appeared most thyroid clonotypes that had expanded above 0.001.

The sample holds many counts of this clonotype. The antigen is not known. Patients were excluded because of uncontrolled infection, other autoimmune disease, pregnancy or lactation. Diagnosing involved the use of clinical symptoms, serum thyroxine and TRAb, thyroid ultrasound and orbital computed tomography. TCR beta CDR3 region amplification was performed from RNA transcripts. In the first-round RT-PCR of the TCR CDR3, the HTBI primer set was used. TCRdb independently ran MiXCR on the multiplex PCR reads; one entry per CDR3 protein. Of roughly 570,000 distinct CDR3 sequences in the sample, more than 15% were seen once. The CDR3 sequence is 15 residues long. CDR1 and CDR2 (germline): DFQATT, SNEGSKA (reference sequence). Trimming at V came to 2 bases and at J to 5 bases, leaving 6 bases not matched to a gene.

The source material was blood. The sequence was collected from a woman aged 25 to 45 with Graves' hyperthyroidism. The chain combines TRBV20-1 with TRBJ2-1; 10 bases match TRBD2. This CDR3 reads CSARRGTSDNNEQFF. The CDR3 nucleotides are TGCAGTGCTAGACGAGGGACTAGCGATAACAATGAGCAGTTCTTC.